The clone carrying this T cell receptor (beta chain) was counted a single time. Its antigen is still unknown. This sample was taken from a study of T cell responses to AZD1222 COVID-19 vaccine. For the study at large: Second-dose timings of about 4 or about 12 weeks were pooled.

Here immunoSEQ multiplex PCR was the method, and the copy in TCRdb shows in-frame clones only, minus some. The sample holds 130,000 or so clones, about 90% seen once. Study results and caveats: Among the donors, most were white British and more were female, and clonal diversity was possibly underestimated.

This CDR3 is built from 11 residues. CDR1 MDHEN and CDR2 SYDVKM come from the germline V gene. V lost 4 bases and J lost 7, with 7 bases in between. The chain joins TRBV28 to TRBJ1-1; weak D call: TRBD1 (5 bases). This receptor was identified in an adult in good health. The sample was peripheral blood, taken on day 0 of AZD1222 vaccination. The CDR3 coding sequence is TGTGCCAGCAGTTCCGGGGGTGAAGCTTTCTTT. Its protein product is CASSSGGEAFF.